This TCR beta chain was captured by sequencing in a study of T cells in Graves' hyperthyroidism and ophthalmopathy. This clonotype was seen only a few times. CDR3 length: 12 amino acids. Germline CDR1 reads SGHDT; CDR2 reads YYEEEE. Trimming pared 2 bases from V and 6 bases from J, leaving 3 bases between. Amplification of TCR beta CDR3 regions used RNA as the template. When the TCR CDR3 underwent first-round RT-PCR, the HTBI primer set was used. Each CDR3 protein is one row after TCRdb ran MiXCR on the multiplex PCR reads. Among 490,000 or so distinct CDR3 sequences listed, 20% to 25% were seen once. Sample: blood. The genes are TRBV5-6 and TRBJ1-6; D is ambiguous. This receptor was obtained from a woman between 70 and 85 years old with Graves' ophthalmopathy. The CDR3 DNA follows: TGTGCCAGCAGCTTCTTTAATTCACCCCTCCACTTT. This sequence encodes CASSFFNSPLHF.